The TCR beta chain under discussion was sequenced for a study of Ad26.COV2.S vaccination and SARS-CoV-2 variants. Germline values: CDR1 MNHEY, CDR2 SVGEGT. V was cut by 5 bases and J by 1 base, with 14 bases left in between. The CDR3 spans 15 residues. This clone was seen just once. Treatment here: some 20 received Ad26.COV2.S at low or high dose, single or two shots; several received placebo; per-sample allocation not given. Day 63 following the first vaccine or placebo injection was when the samples were taken. Data came from immunoSEQ multiplex PCR; TCRdb stores just in-frame clones and leaves some out. The sample lists about 420,000 clones; approximately 87% were seen once.

The V and J genes are TRBV6-2 or TRBV6-3 and TRBJ2-5, with D possibly being TRBD1 (5 bases). The sequence came from a person between 18 and 60 years old who received the Ad26.COV2.S COVID-19 vaccine or a placebo. Material: peripheral blood, obtained in a trial of Ad26.COV2.S vaccine versus placebo. DNA of the CDR3: TGTGCCAGCAGTCACGCCTACAGGACCCAAGAGACCCAGTACTTC. Amino acids: CASSHAYRTQETQYF.